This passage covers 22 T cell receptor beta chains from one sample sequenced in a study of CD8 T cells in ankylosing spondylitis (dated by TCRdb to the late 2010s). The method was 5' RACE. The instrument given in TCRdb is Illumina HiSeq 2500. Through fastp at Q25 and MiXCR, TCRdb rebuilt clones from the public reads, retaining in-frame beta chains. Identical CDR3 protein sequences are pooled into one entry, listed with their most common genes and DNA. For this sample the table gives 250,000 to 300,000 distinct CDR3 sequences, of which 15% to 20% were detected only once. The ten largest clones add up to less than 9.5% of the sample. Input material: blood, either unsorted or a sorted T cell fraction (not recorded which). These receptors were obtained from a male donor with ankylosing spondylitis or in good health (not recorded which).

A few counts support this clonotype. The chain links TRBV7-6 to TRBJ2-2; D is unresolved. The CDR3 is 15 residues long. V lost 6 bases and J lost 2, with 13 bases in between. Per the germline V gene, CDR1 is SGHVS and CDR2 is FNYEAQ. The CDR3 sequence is CASRHDNRNTGELFF. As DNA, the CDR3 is TGTGCCAGCAGGCACGACAATCGAAACACCGGGGAGCTGTTTTTT.

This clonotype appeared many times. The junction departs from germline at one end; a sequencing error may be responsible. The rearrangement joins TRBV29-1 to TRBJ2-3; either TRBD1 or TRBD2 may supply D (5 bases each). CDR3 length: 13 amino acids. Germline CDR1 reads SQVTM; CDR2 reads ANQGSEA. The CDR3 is CSVEGESTDTQYF. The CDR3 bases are TGCAGCGTCGAAGGGGAGAGCACAGATACGCAGTATTTT.

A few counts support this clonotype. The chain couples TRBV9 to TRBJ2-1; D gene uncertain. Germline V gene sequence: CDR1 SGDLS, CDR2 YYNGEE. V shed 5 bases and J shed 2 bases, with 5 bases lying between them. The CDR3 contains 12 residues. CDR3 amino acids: CASRSTYNEQFF. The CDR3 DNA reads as TGTGCCAGCAGGTCCACCTACAATGAGCAGTTCTTC.

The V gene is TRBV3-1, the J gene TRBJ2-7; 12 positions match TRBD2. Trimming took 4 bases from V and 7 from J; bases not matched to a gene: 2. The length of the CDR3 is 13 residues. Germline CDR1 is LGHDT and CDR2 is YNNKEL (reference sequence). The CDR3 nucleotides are TGTGCCAGCAGCCCTGGACTAGCGGGGGAGCAGTACGTC. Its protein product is CASSPGLAGEQYV.

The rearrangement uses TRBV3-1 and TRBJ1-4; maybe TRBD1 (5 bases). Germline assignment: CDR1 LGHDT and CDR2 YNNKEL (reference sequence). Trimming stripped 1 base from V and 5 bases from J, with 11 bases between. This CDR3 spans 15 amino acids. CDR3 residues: CASSQAGGGNEKLFF. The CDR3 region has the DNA TGTGCCAGCAGCCAAGCCGGGGGAGGGAATGAAAAACTGTTTTTT.

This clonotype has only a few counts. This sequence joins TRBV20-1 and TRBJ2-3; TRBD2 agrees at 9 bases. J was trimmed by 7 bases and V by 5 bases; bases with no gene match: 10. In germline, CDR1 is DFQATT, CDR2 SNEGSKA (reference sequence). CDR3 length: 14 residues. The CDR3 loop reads CSAFHASGAYTQYF. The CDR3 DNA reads TGCAGTGCTTTTCACGCTAGCGGGGCATATACGCAGTATTTT.

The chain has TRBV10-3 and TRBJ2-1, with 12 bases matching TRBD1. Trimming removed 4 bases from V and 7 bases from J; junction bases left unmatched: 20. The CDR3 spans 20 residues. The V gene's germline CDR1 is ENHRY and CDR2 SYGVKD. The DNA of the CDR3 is TGTGCCATCAGTGGGGCGCCGGGACAGGGGGCGGGCGGGAGAGTAAATGAGCAGTTCTTC. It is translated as CAISGAPGQGAGGRVNEQFF.

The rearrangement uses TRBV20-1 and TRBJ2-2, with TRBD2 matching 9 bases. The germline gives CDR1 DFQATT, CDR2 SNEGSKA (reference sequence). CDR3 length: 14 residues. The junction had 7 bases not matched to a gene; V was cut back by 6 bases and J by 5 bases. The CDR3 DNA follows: TGCAGTGCCCATAGCGGGAGAAGAACCGGGGAGCTGTTTTTT. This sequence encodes CSAHSGRRTGELFF.

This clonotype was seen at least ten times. The CDR3 nucleotides read TGTGCCATCAGTGAAGTGGGGGCCCAAGAGACCCAGTACTTC. It codes for CAISEVGAQETQYF. V is TRBV10-3 and J is TRBJ2-5, with D possibly matching TRBD1 (6 bases). Germline V CDR1 and CDR2: ENHRY, SYGVKD. The ends were cut back, 3 bases at V and 1 base at J, with 9 bases in the middle. This CDR3 region has 14 residues.

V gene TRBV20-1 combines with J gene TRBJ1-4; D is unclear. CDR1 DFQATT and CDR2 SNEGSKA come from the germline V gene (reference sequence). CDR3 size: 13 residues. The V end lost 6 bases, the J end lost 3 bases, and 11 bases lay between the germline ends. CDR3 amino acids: CSARGLSNEKLFF. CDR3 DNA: TGCAGTGCCCGAGGTCTGTCTAATGAAAAACTGTTTTTT.

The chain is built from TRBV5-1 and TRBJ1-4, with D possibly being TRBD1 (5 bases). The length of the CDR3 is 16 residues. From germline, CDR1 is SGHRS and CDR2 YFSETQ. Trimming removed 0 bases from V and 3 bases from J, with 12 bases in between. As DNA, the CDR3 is TGCGCCAGCAGCTTGGGTAACAGGAGGTCTAATGAAAAACTGTTTTTT. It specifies CASSLGNRRSNEKLFF. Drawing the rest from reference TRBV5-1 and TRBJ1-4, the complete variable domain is KAGVTQTPRYLIKTRGQQVTLSCSPISGHRSVSWYQQTPGQGLQFLFEYFSETQRNKGNFPGRFSGRQFSNSRSEMNVSTLELGDSALYLCASSLGNRRSNEKLFFGSGTQLSVL.

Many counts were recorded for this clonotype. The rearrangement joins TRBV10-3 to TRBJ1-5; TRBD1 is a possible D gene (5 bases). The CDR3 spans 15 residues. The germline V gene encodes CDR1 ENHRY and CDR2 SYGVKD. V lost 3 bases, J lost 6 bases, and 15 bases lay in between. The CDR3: CAISELQWGSQPQHF. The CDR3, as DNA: TGTGCCATCAGTGAATTACAGTGGGGCAGTCAGCCCCAGCATTTT.

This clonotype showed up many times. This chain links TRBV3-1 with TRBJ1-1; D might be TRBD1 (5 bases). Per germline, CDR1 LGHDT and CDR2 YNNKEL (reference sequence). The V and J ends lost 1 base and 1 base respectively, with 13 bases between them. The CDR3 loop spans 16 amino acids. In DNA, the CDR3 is TGTGCCAGCAGCCAAGGTTGGAGGACAACGAACACTGAAGCTTTCTTT. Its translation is CASSQGWRTTNTEAFF.

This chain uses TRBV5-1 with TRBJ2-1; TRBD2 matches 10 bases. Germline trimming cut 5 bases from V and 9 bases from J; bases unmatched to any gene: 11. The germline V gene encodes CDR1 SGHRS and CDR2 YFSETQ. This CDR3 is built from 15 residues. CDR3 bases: TGCGCCAGCAGTTGGAGCGGGGGGGAAAATAGTGAGCAGTTCTTC. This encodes CASSWSGGENSEQFF.

In nucleotides, the CDR3 is TGTGCCAGCAGTAACCCGGGACAGGGGGCAGCAGATACGCAGTATTTT. Protein product: CASSNPGQGAADTQYF. The chain has TRBV7-2 and TRBJ2-3, with 12 positions matching TRBD1. Losses at the gene ends were 6 bases for V and 4 bases for J; bases not matched to a gene: 8. This CDR3 is 16 amino acids long. Germline-derived CDR1 and CDR2 are SGHTA and FQGNSA.

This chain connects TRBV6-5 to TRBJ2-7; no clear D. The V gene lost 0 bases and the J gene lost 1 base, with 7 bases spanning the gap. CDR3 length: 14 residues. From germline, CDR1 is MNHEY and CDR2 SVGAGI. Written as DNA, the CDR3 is TGTGCCAGCAGTTACTCGGTAGGATCCTACGAGCAGTACGTC. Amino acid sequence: CASSYSVGSYEQYV.

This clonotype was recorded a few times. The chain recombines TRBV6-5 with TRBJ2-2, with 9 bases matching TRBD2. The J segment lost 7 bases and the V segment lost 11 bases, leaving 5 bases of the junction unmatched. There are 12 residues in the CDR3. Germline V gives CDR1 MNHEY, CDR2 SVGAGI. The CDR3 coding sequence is TGTGCCTCCCGGCGGGAGGGCGGGGAGCTGTTTTTT. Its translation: CASRREGGELFF.

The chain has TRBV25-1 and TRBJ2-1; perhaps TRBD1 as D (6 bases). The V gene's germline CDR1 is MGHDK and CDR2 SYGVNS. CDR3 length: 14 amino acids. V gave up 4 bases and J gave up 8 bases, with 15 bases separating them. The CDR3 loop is CASSARQGRDEQFF. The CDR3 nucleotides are TGTGCCAGCAGTGCCCGGCAGGGGCGGGATGAGCAGTTCTTC.

CDR3 nucleotide sequence: TGTGCCAGCAGCCCCGGACAGCGCTTCTCTGGAAACACCATATATTTT. This gives the protein CASSPGQRFSGNTIYF. The rearrangement uses TRBV9 and TRBJ1-3; D possibly corresponds to TRBD1 (6 bases). Trimming removed 4 bases from V and 0 bases from J, with 14 bases in between. This CDR3 has 16 residues. The germline V gene encodes CDR1 SGDLS and CDR2 YYNGEE.

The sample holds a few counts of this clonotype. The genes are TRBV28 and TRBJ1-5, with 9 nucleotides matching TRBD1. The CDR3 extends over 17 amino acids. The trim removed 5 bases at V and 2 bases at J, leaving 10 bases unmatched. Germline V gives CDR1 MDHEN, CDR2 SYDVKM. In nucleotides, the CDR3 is TGTGCCAGCAGTCCTCCCGGGACAGGGTTTGGCAATCAGCCCCAGCATTTT. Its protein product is CASSPPGTGFGNQPQHF.

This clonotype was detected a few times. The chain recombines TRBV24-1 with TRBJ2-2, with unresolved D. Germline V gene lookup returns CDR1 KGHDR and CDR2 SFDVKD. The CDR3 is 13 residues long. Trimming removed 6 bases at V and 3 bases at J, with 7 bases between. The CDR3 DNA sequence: TGTGCCACCAGTCAGACACACACCGGGGAGCTGTTTTTT. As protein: CATSQTHTGELFF.

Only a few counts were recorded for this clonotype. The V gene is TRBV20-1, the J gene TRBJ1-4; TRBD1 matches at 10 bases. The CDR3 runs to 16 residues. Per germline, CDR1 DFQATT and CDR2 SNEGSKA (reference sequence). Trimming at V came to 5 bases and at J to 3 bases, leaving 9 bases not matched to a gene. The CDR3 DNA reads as TGCAGTGCTGTCGACAGGGGGCGTGCGGCTAATGAAAAACTGTTTTTT. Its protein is CSAVDRGRAANEKLFF.